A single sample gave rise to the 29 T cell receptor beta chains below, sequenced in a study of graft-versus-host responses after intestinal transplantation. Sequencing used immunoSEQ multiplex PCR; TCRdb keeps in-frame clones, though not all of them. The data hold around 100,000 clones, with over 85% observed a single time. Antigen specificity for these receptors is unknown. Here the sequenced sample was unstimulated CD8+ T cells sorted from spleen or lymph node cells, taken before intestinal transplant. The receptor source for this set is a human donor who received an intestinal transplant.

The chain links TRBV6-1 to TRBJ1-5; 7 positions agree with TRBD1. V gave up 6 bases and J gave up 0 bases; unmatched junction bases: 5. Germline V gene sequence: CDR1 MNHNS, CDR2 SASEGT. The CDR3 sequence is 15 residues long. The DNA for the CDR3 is TGTGCCAGCAGCTGGGACAGCAATAGCAATCAGCCCCAGCATTTT. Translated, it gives CASSWDSNSNQPQHF.

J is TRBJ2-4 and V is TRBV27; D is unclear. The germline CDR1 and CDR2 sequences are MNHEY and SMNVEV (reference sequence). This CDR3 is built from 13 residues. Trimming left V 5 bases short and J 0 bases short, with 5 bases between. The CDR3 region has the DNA TGTGCCAGCAGTCCGTTAGCCAAAAACATTCAGTACTTC. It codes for CASSPLAKNIQYF.

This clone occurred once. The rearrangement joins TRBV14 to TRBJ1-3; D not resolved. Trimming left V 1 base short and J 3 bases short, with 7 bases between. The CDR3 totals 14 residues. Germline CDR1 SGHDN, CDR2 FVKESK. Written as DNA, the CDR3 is TGTGCCAGCAGCCAAGTACATGGTGGAAACACCATATATTTT. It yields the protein CASSQVHGGNTIYF.

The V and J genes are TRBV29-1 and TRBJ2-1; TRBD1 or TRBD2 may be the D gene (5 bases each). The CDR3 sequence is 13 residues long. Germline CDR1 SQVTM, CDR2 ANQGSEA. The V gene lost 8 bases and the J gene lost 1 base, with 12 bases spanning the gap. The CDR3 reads CSHIGGSYNEQFF. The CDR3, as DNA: TGCAGCCACATTGGGGGATCCTACAATGAGCAGTTCTTC.

This CDR3 reads CASSESRRTNYGYTF. DNA for the CDR3: TGTGCCAGCAGTGAATCCAGGAGAACTAACTATGGCTACACCTTC. V usage is TRBV6-1 and J usage is TRBJ1-2; D not certain. The CDR3 sequence is 15 residues long. V was clipped by 2 bases and J by 0 bases, with 10 bases between them. The germline V gene has CDR1 MNHNS and CDR2 SASEGT.

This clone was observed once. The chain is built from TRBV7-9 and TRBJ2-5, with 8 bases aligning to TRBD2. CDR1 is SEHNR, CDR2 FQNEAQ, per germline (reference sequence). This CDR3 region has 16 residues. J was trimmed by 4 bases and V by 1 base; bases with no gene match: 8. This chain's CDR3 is CASSLVGGGPSETQYF. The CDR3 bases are TGTGCCAGCAGCTTAGTCGGCGGGGGGCCTTCAGAGACCCAGTACTTC.

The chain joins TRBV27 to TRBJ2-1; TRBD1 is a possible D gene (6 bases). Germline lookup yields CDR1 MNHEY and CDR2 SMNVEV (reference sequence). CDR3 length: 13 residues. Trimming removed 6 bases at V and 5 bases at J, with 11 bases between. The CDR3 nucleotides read TGTGCCAGCAGATATGGACAGCACAATGAGCAGTTCTTC. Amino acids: CASRYGQHNEQFF.

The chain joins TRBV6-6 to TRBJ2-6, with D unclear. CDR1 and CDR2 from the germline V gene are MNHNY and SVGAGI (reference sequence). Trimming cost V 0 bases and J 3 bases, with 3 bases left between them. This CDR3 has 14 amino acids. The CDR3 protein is CASSYSSGANVLTF. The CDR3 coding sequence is TGTGCCAGCAGTTACTCGAGTGGGGCCAACGTCCTGACTTTC.

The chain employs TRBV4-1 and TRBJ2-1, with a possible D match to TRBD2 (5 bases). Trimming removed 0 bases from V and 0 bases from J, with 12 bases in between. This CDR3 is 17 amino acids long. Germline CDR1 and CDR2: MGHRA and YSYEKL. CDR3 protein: CASSQESSGSSYNEQFF. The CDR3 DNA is TGCGCCAGCAGCCAAGAATCCAGCGGCAGCTCCTACAATGAGCAGTTCTTC.

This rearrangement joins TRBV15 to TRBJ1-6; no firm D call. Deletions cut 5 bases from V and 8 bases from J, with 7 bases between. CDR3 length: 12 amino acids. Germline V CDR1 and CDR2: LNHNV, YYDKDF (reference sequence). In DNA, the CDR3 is TGTGCCACCAGCGGACCAGATTCACCCCTCCACTTT. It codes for CATSGPDSPLHF.

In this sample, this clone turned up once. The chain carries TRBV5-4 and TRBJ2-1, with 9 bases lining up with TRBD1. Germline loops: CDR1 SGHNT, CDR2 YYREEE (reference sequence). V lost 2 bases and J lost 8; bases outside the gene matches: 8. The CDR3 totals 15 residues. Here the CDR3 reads CASSLVQGASDEQFF. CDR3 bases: TGTGCCAGCAGCTTAGTACAGGGGGCTAGCGATGAGCAGTTCTTC.

CDR3 loop: CASSTTGTTNTGELFF. For the CDR3, the DNA is TGTGCCAGCAGCACGACCGGGACTACGAACACCGGGGAGCTGTTTTTT. The chain couples TRBV7-9 to TRBJ2-2; TRBD2 matches at 7 bases. The germline gives CDR1 SEHNR, CDR2 FQNEAQ (reference sequence). The V gene end was trimmed by 5 bases and the J gene end by 0 bases; junction bases not matched to a gene: 6. The CDR3 covers 16 residues.

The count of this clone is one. CDR3: CASSYVDRYRDGYTF. DNA for the CDR3: TGTGCCAGCAGTTACGTGGACAGGTACAGAGATGGCTACACCTTC. The chain employs TRBV6-6 and TRBJ1-2; 7 bases match TRBD1. Germline-derived CDR1 and CDR2 are MNHNY and SVGAGI (reference sequence). The length of the CDR3 is 15 residues. With V trimmed by 2 bases and J by 6 bases, 9 bases remained unmatched.

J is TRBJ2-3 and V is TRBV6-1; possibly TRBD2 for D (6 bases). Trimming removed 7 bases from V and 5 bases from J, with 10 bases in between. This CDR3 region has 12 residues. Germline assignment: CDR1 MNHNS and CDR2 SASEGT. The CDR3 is CASTRAGDTQYF. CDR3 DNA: TGTGCCAGCACTCGAGCGGGAGATACGCAGTATTTT.

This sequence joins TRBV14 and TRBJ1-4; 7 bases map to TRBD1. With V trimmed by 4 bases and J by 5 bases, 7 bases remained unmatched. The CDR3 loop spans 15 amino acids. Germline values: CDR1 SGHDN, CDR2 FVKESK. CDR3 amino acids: CASSRSGQRNEKLFF. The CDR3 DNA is TGTGCCAGCAGCCGTTCGGGACAGCGCAATGAAAAACTGTTTTTT.

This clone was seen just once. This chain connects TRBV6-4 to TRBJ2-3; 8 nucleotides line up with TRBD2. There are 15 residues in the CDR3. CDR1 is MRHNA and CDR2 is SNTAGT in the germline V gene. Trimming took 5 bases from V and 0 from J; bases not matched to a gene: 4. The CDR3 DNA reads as TGTGCCAGCAGTATCGGGGGGGCTAGCACAGATACGCAGTATTTT. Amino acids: CASSIGGASTDTQYF.

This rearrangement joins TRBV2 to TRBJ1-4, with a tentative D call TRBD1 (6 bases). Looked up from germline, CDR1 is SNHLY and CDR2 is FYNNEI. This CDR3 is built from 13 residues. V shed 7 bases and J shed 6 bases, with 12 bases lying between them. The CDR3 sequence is CASTGQGDEKLFF. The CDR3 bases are TGTGCCAGCACGGGACAAGGGGATGAAAAACTGTTTTTT.

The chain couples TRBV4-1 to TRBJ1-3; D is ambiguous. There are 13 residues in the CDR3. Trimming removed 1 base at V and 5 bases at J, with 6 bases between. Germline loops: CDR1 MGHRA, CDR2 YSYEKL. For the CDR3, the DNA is TGCGCCAGCAGCCAAGGAGGTAGAAACACCATATATTTT. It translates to CASSQGGRNTIYF.

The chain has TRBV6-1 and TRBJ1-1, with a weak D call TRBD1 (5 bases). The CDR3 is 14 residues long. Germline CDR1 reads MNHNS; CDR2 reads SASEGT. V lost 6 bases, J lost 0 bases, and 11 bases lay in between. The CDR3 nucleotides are TGTGCCAGCAGATCGGGGCCGGTGAACACTGAAGCTTTCTTT. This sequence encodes CASRSGPVNTEAFF.

The CDR3 DNA reads TGTGCCAGCAGCTCCGGGGGGGCCGGTTACAATGAGCAGTTCTTC. Its translation: CASSSGGAGYNEQFF. The chain uses TRBV6-5 and TRBJ2-1; 8 nucleotides match TRBD2. This CDR3 has 15 amino acids. The V gene's germline CDR1 is MNHEY and CDR2 SVGAGI. The V segment lost 6 bases and the J segment 4 bases; nucleotides outside the gene matches: 8.

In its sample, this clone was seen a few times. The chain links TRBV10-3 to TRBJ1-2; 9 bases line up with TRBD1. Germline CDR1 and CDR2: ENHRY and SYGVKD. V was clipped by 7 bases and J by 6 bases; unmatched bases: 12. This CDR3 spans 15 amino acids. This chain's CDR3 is CAIIHARDRAHGYTF. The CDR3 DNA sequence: TGTGCCATCATCCACGCCCGGGACAGGGCCCATGGCTACACCTTC.

CDR3 in amino acids: CASSESGTADYSYNEQFF. The DNA for the CDR3 is TGTGCCAGCAGCGAGAGTGGGACAGCCGATTATTCCTACAATGAGCAGTTCTTC. V gene TRBV9 combines with J gene TRBJ2-1; TRBD1 agrees at 7 bases. CDR3 length equals 18 residues. After removal of 3 bases from V and 1 base from J, the junction contained 13 bases not matched to a gene. CDR1 is SGDLS and CDR2 is YYNGEE in the germline V gene.

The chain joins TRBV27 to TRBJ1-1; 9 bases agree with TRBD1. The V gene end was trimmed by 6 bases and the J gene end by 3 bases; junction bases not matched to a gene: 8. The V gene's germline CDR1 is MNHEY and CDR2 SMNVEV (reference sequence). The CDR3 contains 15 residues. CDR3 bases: TGTGCCAGCAGCCCTTACCGGACAGGGGACACTGAAGCTTTCTTT. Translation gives CASSPYRTGDTEAFF.

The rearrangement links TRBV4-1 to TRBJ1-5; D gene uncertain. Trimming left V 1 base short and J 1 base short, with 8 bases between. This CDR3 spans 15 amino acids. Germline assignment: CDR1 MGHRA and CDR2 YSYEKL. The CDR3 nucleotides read TGCGCCAGCAGCCAAGGATTAGTAAGCAATCAGCCCCAGCATTTT. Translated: CASSQGLVSNQPQHF.

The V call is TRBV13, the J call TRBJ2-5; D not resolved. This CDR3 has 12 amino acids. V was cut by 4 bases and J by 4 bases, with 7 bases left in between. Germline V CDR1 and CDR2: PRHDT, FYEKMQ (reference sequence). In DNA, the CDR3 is TGTGCCAGCAGCTCACTGACAGAGACCCAGTACTTC. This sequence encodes CASSSLTETQYF.

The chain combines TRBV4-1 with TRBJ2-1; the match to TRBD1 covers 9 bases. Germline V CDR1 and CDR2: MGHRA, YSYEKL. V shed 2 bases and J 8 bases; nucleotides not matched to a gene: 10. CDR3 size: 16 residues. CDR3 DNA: TGCGCCAGCAGCCAATCACCGGGACAGGGTGGGGATGAGCAGTTCTTC. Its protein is CASSQSPGQGGDEQFF.

CDR3 DNA: TGTGCCAGTAAGTTTCAGGGGGAAAGCACAGATACGCAGTATTTT. Its translation: CASKFQGESTDTQYF. The genes are TRBV27 and TRBJ2-3; TRBD1 aligns across 7 bases. Unmatched junction bases numbered 9, after V lost 9 bases and J lost 0 bases. Per germline, CDR1 MNHEY and CDR2 SMNVEV (reference sequence). The CDR3 length is 15 residues.

The CDR3, as DNA: TGTGCCAGCAGTCCTAGCGGGGGGATTACAGATACGCAGTATTTT. As protein: CASSPSGGITDTQYF. The rearrangement uses TRBV6-4 and TRBJ2-3, with 11 bases lining up with TRBD2. The CDR3 covers 15 residues. V lost 5 bases, J lost 3 bases, and 4 bases stayed unmatched. CDR1 is MRHNA, CDR2 SNTAGT, per germline.

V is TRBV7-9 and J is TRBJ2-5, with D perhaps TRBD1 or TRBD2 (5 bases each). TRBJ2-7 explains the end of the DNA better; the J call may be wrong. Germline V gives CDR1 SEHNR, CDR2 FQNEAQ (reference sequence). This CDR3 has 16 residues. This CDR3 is CASSLTSQGPTYEQYF. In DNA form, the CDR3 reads TGTGCCAGCAGCTTAACGAGTCAGGGACCTACCTACGAGCAGTACTTC.